The 19 T cell receptor beta chains listed next were all sequenced from one sample in a study of blood T cells in healthy people across ages. For the second PCR, which ran for about 6 to 12 cycles, a sample-barcoded 5' primer and a J-beta primer mix were used. In TCRdb, the 5' RACE reads were re-called with MiXCR into one record per CDR3 protein. The table records under 2 million distinct CDR3 sequences, about 31% of them present only once. The sequencing input was blood. The receptors stem from a young woman in good health.

This chain joins TRBV20-1 and TRBJ2-4; D call uncertain. CDR3 length: 12 residues. Germline V lookup: CDR1 DFQATT, CDR2 SNEGSKA (reference sequence). Between the trimmed V and J ends, which lost 3 bases and 13 bases, there was a span of 16 bases. The CDR3 nucleotides are TGCAGTGCTAGGGTAACCGAGGCAGAACAGTACTTC. Amino acid sequence: CSARVTEAEQYF.

The chain recombines TRBV7-8 with TRBJ2-2; 9 bases match TRBD2. The CDR3 is 21 amino acids. Trimming at V came to 1 base and at J to 5 bases, leaving 20 bases not matched to a gene. In germline, CDR1 is SGHVS, CDR2 FQNEAQ. CDR3 residues: CASSLVWARGLAGRRTGELFF. CDR3 in DNA: TGTGCCAGCAGCTTAGTTTGGGCCCGTGGGCTAGCGGGGAGGAGGACCGGGGAGCTGTTTTTT.

The chain joins TRBV30 to TRBJ1-4; the D is unclear. The V gene's germline CDR1 is GTSNPN and CDR2 SVGIG (reference sequence). The CDR3 length is 10 residues. V was shortened by 8 bases and J by 7 bases, with 8 bases between the two germline ends. The chain's CDR3 is CATRSEKLFF. In DNA form, the CDR3 reads TGTGCCACTCGCTCTGAAAAACTGTTTTTT. Filled out from reference TRBV30 and TRBJ1-4, the complete variable domain reads SQTIHQWPATLVQPVGSPLSLECTVEGTSNPNLYWYRQAAGRGLQLLFYSVGIGQISSEVPQNLSASRPQDRQFILSSKKLLLSDSGFYLCATRSEKLFFGSGTQLSVL.

The V and J genes are TRBV7-8 and TRBJ1-2; TRBD1 is a possible D gene (6 bases). The V gene lost 2 bases and the J gene lost 0 bases, with 16 bases spanning the gap. The length of the CDR3 is 17 residues. Germline CDR1 is SGHVS and CDR2 is FQNEAQ. The CDR3 coding sequence is TGTGCCAGCAGCTTATATGAGGGGACATTAGCTAACTATGGCTACACCTTC. Translation gives CASSLYEGTLANYGYTF.

The chain has TRBV25-1 and TRBJ2-1; D is possibly TRBD2 (5 bases). Looked up from germline, CDR1 is MGHDK and CDR2 is SYGVNS. CDR3 length: 14 amino acids. V was cut by 4 bases and J by 6 bases, with 13 bases left in between. The CDR3 protein is CASSASDWTNEQFF. CDR3 DNA sequence: TGTGCCAGCAGTGCCTCGGACTGGACCAATGAGCAGTTCTTC.

V gene TRBV4-1 combines with J gene TRBJ1-1; possible D gene TRBD1, 5 bases. The CDR3 totals 16 residues. Trimming pared 4 bases from V and 2 bases from J, leaving 17 bases between. Germline lookup yields CDR1 MGHRA and CDR2 YSYEKL. DNA of the CDR3: TGCGCCAGCAGCCCCGCGGGGGGGGGAGGAAACACTGAAGCTTTCTTT. Its protein product is CASSPAGGGGNTEAFF.

V usage is TRBV29-1 and J usage is TRBJ2-1, with TRBD2 as a possible D gene (5 bases). The better agreement between TRBJ2-7 and the DNA end casts doubt on the J call. The CDR3 covers 13 residues. CDR1 is SQVTM and CDR2 is ANQGSEA in the germline V gene. The CDR3 sequence is CSVGGDKSYEQYF. Written as DNA, the CDR3 is TGCAGCGTTGGGGGAGATAAGTCCTACGAGCAGTACTTC.

This chain uses TRBV5-4 with TRBJ1-1; D ambiguous. V lost 0 bases and J 1 base, leaving 10 bases between the germline ends. The CDR3 sequence is 15 residues long. Looked up from germline, CDR1 is SGHNT and CDR2 is YYREEE (reference sequence). The CDR3 DNA sequence: TGTGCCAGCAGCTTGGCGGGCAGGACGAACACTGAAGCTTTCTTT. It is translated as CASSLAGRTNTEAFF.

J is TRBJ1-1 and V is TRBV6-1; D unclear. The CDR3 runs 12 residues. CDR1 and CDR2 (germline): MNHNS, SASEGT. Trimming took 1 base from V and 8 from J, leaving 8 bases between them. The CDR3 is CASSEEGGEAFF. The CDR3 DNA follows: TGTGCCAGCAGTGAAGAAGGAGGGGAAGCTTTCTTT.

This clonotype occurred once. A much larger clonotype is one base distant, so this may be a read error. The chain is built from TRBV29-1 and TRBJ1-2; 9 bases are shared with TRBD1. The J segment lost 4 bases and the V segment lost 7 bases, leaving 1 base of the junction unmatched. The CDR3 runs to 11 residues. Per germline, CDR1 SQVTM and CDR2 ANQGSEA. The CDR3 loop reads CSEGQGYGYTF. The CDR3, as DNA: TGCAGCGAGGGACAGGGCTATGGCTACACCTTC.

This clonotype has a handful of counts. The chain carries TRBV30 and TRBJ1-1; no reliable D call. The CDR3 is made up of 12 amino acids. The germline CDR1 and CDR2 sequences are GTSNPN and SVGIG (reference sequence). The germline V and J ends were trimmed by 4 bases and 3 bases, with 9 bases remaining between them. CDR3 sequence: CAWTSGDTEAFF. CDR3 sequence (DNA): TGTGCCTGGACCTCTGGGGACACTGAAGCTTTCTTT.

The rearrangement links TRBV27 to TRBJ2-5, with 9 nucleotides matching TRBD2. V gave up 4 bases and J gave up 3 bases; unmatched junction bases: 9. The CDR3 is 16 residues long. Germline assignment: CDR1 MNHEY and CDR2 SMNVEV (reference sequence). This CDR3 reads CASSSRRLAEKETQYF. Here the CDR3 DNA reads TGTGCCAGCAGTTCACGGCGACTAGCGGAGAAAGAGACCCAGTACTTC.

This clonotype was seen ten or more times. This chain joins TRBV6-6 and TRBJ1-6; tentatively, D is TRBD1 (5 bases). With 4 bases removed from V and 2 bases from J, the gap between germline ends came to 12 bases. Germline V lookup: CDR1 MNHNY, CDR2 SVGAGI (reference sequence). This CDR3 comprises 16 residues. The CDR3 DNA is TGTGCCAGCAGTTTCCGGGGGGGACCCTATAATTCACCCCTCCACTTT. Its protein product is CASSFRGGPYNSPLHF.

This clonotype has only a few counts. The V and J genes are TRBV20-1 and TRBJ1-4; possible D gene TRBD1, 6 bases. The germline gives CDR1 DFQATT, CDR2 SNEGSKA (reference sequence). Trimming removed 4 bases at V and 8 bases at J, with 14 bases between. This CDR3 comprises 13 residues. The CDR3 loop reads CSATRDTKEKLFF. Written as DNA, the CDR3 is TGCAGTGCTACCCGGGACACCAAGGAAAAACTGTTTTTT.

The chain uses TRBV20-1 and TRBJ1-1; D unclear. This CDR3 spans 13 amino acids. Germline lookup yields CDR1 DFQATT and CDR2 SNEGSKA (reference sequence). V lost 2 bases to trimming and J lost 0 bases, with 7 bases between them. CDR3 nucleotides: TGCAGTGCTAGAATCACACTGAACACTGAAGCTTTCTTT. Its translation is CSARITLNTEAFF.

This clonotype was counted only a few times. The V call is TRBV24-1, the J call TRBJ2-3, with TRBD2 as a possible D gene (5 bases). Germline lookup yields CDR1 KGHDR and CDR2 SFDVKD. V was cut by 4 bases and J by 3 bases, with 16 bases left in between. There are 16 residues in the CDR3. CDR3 nucleotide sequence: TGTGCCACCAGTGACTCCCCGAGGGAATATACAGATACGCAGTATTTT. It specifies CATSDSPREYTDTQYF.

This rearrangement joins TRBV5-1 to TRBJ2-5; 11 nucleotides agree with TRBD2. CDR3 length equals 17 residues. Germline trimming cut 1 base from V and 2 bases from J; bases unmatched to any gene: 7. Per germline, CDR1 SGHRS and CDR2 YFSETQ. The CDR3 spells CASSLSPSGGTQETQYF. As DNA, the CDR3 is TGCGCCAGCAGCTTGTCCCCTAGCGGGGGGACTCAAGAGACCCAGTACTTC.

The chain has TRBV10-3 and TRBJ1-5, with a weak D call TRBD1 (5 bases). V shed 3 bases and J shed 3 bases, with 12 bases lying between them. CDR1 is ENHRY and CDR2 is SYGVKD in the germline V gene. CDR3 length: 15 amino acids. CDR3 nucleotide sequence: TGTGCCATCAGTGAACAGGCCAGAAACAATCAGCCCCAGCATTTT. Protein: CAISEQARNNQPQHF.

On this clonotype: The germline gene is not matched at one end of the junction; a read error may be the cause. This chain uses TRBV15 with TRBJ2-1; D may be TRBD1 or TRBD2 (5 bases each). The V gene's germline CDR1 is LNHNV and CDR2 YYDKDF (reference sequence). The CDR3 has 16 residues. The chain's CDR3 is CATSGDEGSSYNEQFF. The CDR3 coding sequence is TGTGCCACCAGCGGAGACGAGGGGAGCTCCTACAATGAGCAGTTCTTC.